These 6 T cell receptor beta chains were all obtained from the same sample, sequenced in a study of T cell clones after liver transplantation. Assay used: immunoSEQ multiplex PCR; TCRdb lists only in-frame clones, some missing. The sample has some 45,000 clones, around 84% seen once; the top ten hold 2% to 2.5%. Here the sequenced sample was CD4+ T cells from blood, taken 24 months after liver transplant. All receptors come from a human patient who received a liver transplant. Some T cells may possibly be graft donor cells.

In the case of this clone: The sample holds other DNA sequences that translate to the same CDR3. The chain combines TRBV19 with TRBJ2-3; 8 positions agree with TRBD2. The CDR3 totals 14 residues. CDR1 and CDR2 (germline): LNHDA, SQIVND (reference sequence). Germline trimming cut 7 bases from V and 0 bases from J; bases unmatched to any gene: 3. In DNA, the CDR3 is TGTGCCAGTAAAGCTAGCGGGAGCACAGATACGCAGTATTTT. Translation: CASKASGSTDTQYF.

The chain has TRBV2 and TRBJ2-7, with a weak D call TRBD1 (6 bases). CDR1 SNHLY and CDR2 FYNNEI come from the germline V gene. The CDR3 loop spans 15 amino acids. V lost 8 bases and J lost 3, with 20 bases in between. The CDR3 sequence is CASSSEAGALYEQYF. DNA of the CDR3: TGTGCCAGCTCATCAGAGGCAGGGGCGCTCTACGAGCAGTACTTC.

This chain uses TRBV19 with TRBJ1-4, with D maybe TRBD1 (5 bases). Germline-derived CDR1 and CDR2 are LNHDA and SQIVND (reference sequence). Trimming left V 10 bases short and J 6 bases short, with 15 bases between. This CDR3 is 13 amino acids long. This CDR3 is CATRGWGDEKLFF. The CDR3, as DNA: TGTGCCACCCGAGGGTGGGGCGATGAAAAACTGTTTTTT.

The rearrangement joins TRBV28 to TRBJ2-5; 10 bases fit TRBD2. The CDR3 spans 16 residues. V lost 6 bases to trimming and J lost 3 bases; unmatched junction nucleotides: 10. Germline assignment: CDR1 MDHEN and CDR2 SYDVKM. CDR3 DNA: TGTGCCAGCAGGCGACCCGGGAGCGGGGGGGAAGAGACCCAGTACTTC. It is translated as CASRRPGSGGEETQYF.

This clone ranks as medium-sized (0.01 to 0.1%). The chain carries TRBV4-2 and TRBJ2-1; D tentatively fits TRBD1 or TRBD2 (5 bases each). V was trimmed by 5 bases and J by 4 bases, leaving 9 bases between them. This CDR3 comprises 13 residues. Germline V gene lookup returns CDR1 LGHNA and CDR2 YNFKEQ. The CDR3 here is CASSGDLYNEQFF. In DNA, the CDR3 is TGTGCCAGCAGCGGGGACCTTTACAATGAGCAGTTCTTC.

The DNA of the CDR3 is TGTGCCAGCAGTCTGACCCCTCCGCGGCGCGAGACCCAGTACTTC. This translates into CASSLTPPRRETQYF. The rearrangement uses TRBV28 and TRBJ2-5; D is uncertain. V lost 5 bases, J lost 5 bases, and 18 bases lay in between. The CDR3 sequence is 15 residues long. Germline V lookup: CDR1 MDHEN, CDR2 SYDVKM.